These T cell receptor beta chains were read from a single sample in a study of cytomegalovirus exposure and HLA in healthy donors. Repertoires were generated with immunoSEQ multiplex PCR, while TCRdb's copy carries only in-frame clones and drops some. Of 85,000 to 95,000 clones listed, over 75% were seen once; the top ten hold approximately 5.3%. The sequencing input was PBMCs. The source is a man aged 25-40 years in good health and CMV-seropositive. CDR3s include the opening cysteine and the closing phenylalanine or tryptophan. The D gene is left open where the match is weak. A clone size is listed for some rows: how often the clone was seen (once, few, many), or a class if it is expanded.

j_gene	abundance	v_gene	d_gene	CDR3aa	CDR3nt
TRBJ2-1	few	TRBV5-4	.	CASSLKRQPLGNEQFF	TGTGCCAGCAGCTTGAAGCGGCAGCCGCTGGGGAATGAGCAGTTCTTC
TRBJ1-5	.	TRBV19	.	CASSLEGIQPQHF	TGTGCCAGTAGTCTGGAGGGGATACAGCCCCAGCATTTT
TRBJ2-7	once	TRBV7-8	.	CASSLVWASYEQYF	TGTGCCAGCAGCTTAGTCTGGGCCTCCTACGAGCAGTACTTC
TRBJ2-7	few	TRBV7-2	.	CASSFSSIHEQYF	TGTGCCAGCAGCTTTTCTAGTATACACGAGCAGTACTTC
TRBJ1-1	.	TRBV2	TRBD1	CAINRDRDRERAFF	TGTGCCATCAACCGGGACAGGGACAGGGAAAGGGCTTTCTTT
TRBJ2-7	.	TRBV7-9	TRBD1	CASSPIDRAEQYF	TGTGCCAGCAGCCCTATCGACAGGGCCGAGCAGTACTTC
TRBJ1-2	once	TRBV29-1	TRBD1	CSVEGGTGNGGYTF	TGCAGCGTTGAGGGCGGGACAGGGAACGGAGGCTACACCTTC
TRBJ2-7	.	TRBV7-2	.	CASSFRGSTNEQYF	TGTGCCAGCAGCTTCAGAGGGTCTACTAACGAGCAGTACTTC
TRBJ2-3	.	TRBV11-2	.	CASSLVITDTQYF	TGTGCCAGCAGCTTAGTCATCACAGATACGCAGTATTTT
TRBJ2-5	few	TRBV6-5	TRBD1	CASSFGQVQETQYF	TGTGCCAGCAGTTTTGGACAGGTTCAAGAGACCCAGTACTTC
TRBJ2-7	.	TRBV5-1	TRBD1	CASSLWTGDEQYF	TGCGCCAGCAGCCTCTGGACAGGCGACGAGCAGTACTTC
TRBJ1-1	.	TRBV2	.	CASRQLQALGTEAFF	TGTGCCAGCAGGCAACTACAGGCCCTAGGAACTGAAGCTTTCTTT
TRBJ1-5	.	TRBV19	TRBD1	CASSITGGNQPQHF	TGTGCCAGTAGTATAACAGGGGGCAATCAGCCCCAGCATTTT
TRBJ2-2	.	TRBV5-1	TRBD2	CASSLAASGGTGELFF	TGCGCCAGCAGCTTGGCGGCTAGCGGGGGGACCGGGGAGCTGTTTTTT
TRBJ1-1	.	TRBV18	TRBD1	CASSPYRGLNTEAFF	TGTGCCAGCTCTCCTTACAGGGGGCTGAACACTGAAGCTTTCTTT
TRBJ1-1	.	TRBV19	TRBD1	CASSTKDRGVRTEAFF	TGTGCCAGTAGTACCAAGGACAGGGGCGTACGGACTGAAGCTTTCTTT
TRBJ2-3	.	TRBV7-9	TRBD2	CASSPPGTSADTQYF	TGTGCCAGCAGCCCCCCCGGGACTAGCGCAGATACGCAGTATTTT
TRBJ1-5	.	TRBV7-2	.	CASTKGLNQPQHF	TGTGCCAGCACCAAGGGACTGAATCAGCCCCAGCATTTT
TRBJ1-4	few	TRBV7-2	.	CASSLGGGGGPNEKLFF	TGTGCCAGCAGCCTAGGCGGGGGAGGGGGGCCTAATGAAAAACTGTTTTTT